Given below is one T cell receptor beta chain in context. Its antigen is still unknown. The sample's time point: longitudinal time-point 3. The starting material, 2 million PBMCs stored at -80 C, gave rise to the unsorted libraries. CDR3 length: 16 amino acids. Deletions cut 5 bases from V and 5 bases from J, with 18 bases between. Germline lookup yields CDR1 SGHNT and CDR2 YENEEA. This sample is drawn from a study of neurological immune-mediated disorders. The cDNA was generated by 5'RACE with 10-nucleotide random UMIs. TCRdb analysed the 5' RACE reads with MiXCR anew, one entry per CDR3 protein. The sample has 53,000 or so distinct CDR3 sequences; roughly 8% are singletons. General study results and limits: In HTLV-1-associated myelopathy, TCR clonal expansion was greatest, and in multiple sclerosis it was least, below healthy controls. None of the CDR3 amino acid sequences in expanded clones turned up in more than one subject, which points to private repertoires in all groups.

The sample comprised PBMCs. The clonotype comes from a woman aged 40-49 years in good health. This rearrangement joins TRBV11-3 to TRBJ2-2, with a tentative D call TRBD2 (6 bases). Here the CDR3 reads CASSLGGLGGTGELFF. As DNA, the CDR3 is TGTGCCAGCAGCCTCGGCGGGCTGGGGGGAACCGGGGAGCTGTTTTTT. Filled out from reference TRBV11-3 and TRBJ2-2, the complete variable domain reads EAGVVQSPRYKIIEKKQPVAFWCNPISGHNTLYWYLQNLGQGPELLIRYENEEAVDDSQLPKDRFSAERLKGVDSTLKIQPAELGDSAVYLCASSLGGLGGTGELFFGEGSRLTVL.